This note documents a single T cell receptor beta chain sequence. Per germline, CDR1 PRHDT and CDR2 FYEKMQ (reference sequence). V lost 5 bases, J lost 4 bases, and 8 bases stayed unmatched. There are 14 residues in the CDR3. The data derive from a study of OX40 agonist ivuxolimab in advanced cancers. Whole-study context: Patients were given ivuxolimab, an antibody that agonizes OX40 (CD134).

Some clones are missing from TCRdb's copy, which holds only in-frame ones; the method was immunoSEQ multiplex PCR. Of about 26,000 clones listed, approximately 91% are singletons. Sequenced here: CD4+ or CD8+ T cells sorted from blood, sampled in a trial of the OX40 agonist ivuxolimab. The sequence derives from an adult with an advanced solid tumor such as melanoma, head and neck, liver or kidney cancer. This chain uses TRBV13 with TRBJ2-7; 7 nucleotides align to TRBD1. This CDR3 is CASSPLGQPYEQYF. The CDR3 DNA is TGTGCCAGCAGCCCCCTGGGACAGCCATACGAGCAGTACTTC.